The 7 T cell receptor beta chains given below trace back to one sample, sequenced in a study of blood T cell repertoires in COVID-19. Using immunoSEQ multiplex PCR, the repertoire was profiled, and TCRdb retains in-frame clones only, with some absent. The sample lists about 70,000 clones, approximately 85% occurring once. The sample taken for sequencing was peripheral blood. The source is an elderly man with acute or convalescent COVID-19.

The genes are TRBV6-5 and TRBJ2-7, with no clear D. The V end lost 3 bases, the J end lost 2 bases, and 14 bases lay between the germline ends. Per the germline V gene, CDR1 is MNHEY and CDR2 is SVGAGI. The CDR3 is 15 amino acids. In DNA, the CDR3 is TGTGCCAGCAGTTATTCGAGCCTAGACCCCTACGAGCAGTACTTC. Its translation is CASSYSSLDPYEQYF.

This CDR3 is CASSLASGTGDEKLFF. The DNA of the CDR3 is TGCGCCAGCAGCTTGGCCAGCGGGACAGGGGATGAAAAACTGTTTTTT. The chain carries TRBV5-1 and TRBJ1-4, with 10 bases aligning to TRBD1. Germline CDR1 SGHRS, CDR2 YFSETQ. The CDR3 sequence is 16 residues long. V shed 0 bases, J shed 6 bases, and the junction held 5 bases outside the gene matches. The whole variable domain, filled in from reference TRBV5-1 and TRBJ1-4, reads KAGVTQTPRYLIKTRGQQVTLSCSPISGHRSVSWYQQTPGQGLQFLFEYFSETQRNKGNFPGRFSGRQFSNSRSEMNVSTLELGDSALYLCASSLASGTGDEKLFFGSGTQLSVL.

Only a few counts were recorded for this clone. V is TRBV7-6 and J is TRBJ1-5; 8 nucleotides match TRBD1. The CDR3 contains 13 residues. With 5 bases clipped from V and 5 bases from J, the junction kept 2 bases outside the gene matches. CDR1 and CDR2 from the germline V gene are SGHVS and FNYEAQ. CDR3: CASSPTGDQPQHF. CDR3 in DNA: TGTGCCAGCAGCCCGACAGGGGATCAGCCCCAGCATTTT.

The genes are TRBV7-9 and TRBJ2-1, with 9 bases lining up with TRBD1. Germline trimming cut 1 base from V and 8 bases from J; bases unmatched to any gene: 9. This CDR3 contains 16 residues. Per germline, CDR1 SEHNR and CDR2 FQNEAQ (reference sequence). CDR3 in DNA: TGTGCCAGCAGCTTAGTTCGACAGGGGGGGATTGATGAGCAGTTCTTC. The encoded protein is CASSLVRQGGIDEQFF.

V gene TRBV7-6 combines with J gene TRBJ2-7; D is possibly TRBD1 (6 bases). Trimming left V 1 base short and J 0 bases short, with 13 bases between. The germline CDR1 and CDR2 sequences are SGHVS and FNYEAQ. This CDR3 has 16 amino acids. CDR3 coding DNA: TGTGCCAGCAGCTTAGTTGGACAGAGTATCTCCTACGAGCAGTACTTC. It yields the protein CASSLVGQSISYEQYF.

This clone appeared once. The gene calls are TRBV6-2 or TRBV6-3 and TRBJ2-3; possible D gene TRBD2, 5 bases. The CDR3 consists of 13 residues. CDR1 and CDR2 (germline): MNHEY, SVGEGT. V lost 5 bases, J lost 2 bases, and 8 bases lay in between. The CDR3, as DNA: TGTGCCAGCAGTCCGGGATCCACAGATACGCAGTATTTT. Protein: CASSPGSTDTQYF.

V usage is TRBV4-1 and J usage is TRBJ2-1, with D maybe TRBD2 (5 bases). Germline V gene sequence: CDR1 MGHRA, CDR2 YSYEKL. The germline V and J ends were trimmed by 0 bases and 10 bases, with 19 bases remaining between them. This CDR3 has 16 residues. CDR3 sequence (DNA): TGCGCCAGCAGCCAAGATTACGGAGGAGGCGTAGGGGAGCAGTTCTTC. This gives the protein CASSQDYGGGVGEQFF.